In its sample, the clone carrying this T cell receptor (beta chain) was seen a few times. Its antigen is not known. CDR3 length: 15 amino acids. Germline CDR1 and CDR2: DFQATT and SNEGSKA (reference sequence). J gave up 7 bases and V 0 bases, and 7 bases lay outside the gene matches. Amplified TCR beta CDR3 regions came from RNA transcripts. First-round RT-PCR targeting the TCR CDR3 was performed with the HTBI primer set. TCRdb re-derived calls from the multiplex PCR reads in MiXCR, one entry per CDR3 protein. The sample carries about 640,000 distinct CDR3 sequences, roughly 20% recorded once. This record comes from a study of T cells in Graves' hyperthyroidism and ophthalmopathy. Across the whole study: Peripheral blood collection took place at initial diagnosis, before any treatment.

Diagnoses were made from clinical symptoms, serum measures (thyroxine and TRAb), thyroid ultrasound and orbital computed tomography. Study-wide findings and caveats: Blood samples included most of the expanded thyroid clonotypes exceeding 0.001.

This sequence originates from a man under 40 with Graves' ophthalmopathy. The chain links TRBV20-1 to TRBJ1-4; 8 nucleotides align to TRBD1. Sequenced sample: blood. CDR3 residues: CSARERGQGAEKLFF. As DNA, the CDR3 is TGCAGTGCTAGAGAACGAGGACAGGGTGCTGAAAAACTGTTTTTT.